What follows are 13 T cell receptor beta chains derived from one specimen sequenced in a study of T cell responses to AZD1222 COVID-19 vaccine. Measured with immunoSEQ multiplex PCR; TCRdb has only the in-frame clones, and not every one. This sample has approximately 190,000 clones, with roughly 91% found just once. The specimen was peripheral blood, collected on day 0 of AZD1222 vaccination. These receptors all come from an adult in good health.

The chain is built from TRBV11-2 and TRBJ2-7, with D perhaps TRBD1 or TRBD2 (5 bases each). V was pared by 6 bases and J by 8 bases, with 26 bases between. The CDR3 sequence is 16 residues long. CDR1 is SGHAT, CDR2 FQNNGV, per germline. CDR3 coding DNA: TGTGCCAGCAGTCAACCGGGGCCGTCGGTGGGTTTCAAGCAGTACTTC. Translated: CASSQPGPSVGFKQYF.

The chain couples TRBV15 to TRBJ2-1, with 9 positions matching TRBD2. Germline V gene sequence: CDR1 LNHNV, CDR2 YYDKDF (reference sequence). J lost 14 bases, V lost 3 bases, and 5 bases had no gene match. CDR3 length equals 12 residues. CDR3 bases: TGTGCCACCAGCAGCCAGCGGGGGGATAAGTTCTTC. This sequence encodes CATSSQRGDKFF.

The genes are TRBV18 and TRBJ1-3; 10 nucleotides match TRBD1. J was trimmed by 4 bases and V by 1 base; bases with no gene match: 7. The germline gives CDR1 KGHSH, CDR2 LQKENI. The CDR3 has 17 amino acids. The CDR3 is CASSPRRQGAAGNTIYF. The CDR3 DNA follows: TGTGCCAGCTCACCACGGAGACAGGGGGCAGCCGGAAACACCATATATTTT.

The V gene is TRBV5-1, the J gene TRBJ2-1; D gene unclear. Germline assignment: CDR1 SGHRS and CDR2 YFSETQ. The germline V and J ends were trimmed by 3 bases and 1 base, with 20 bases remaining between them. This CDR3 has 18 amino acids. The CDR3 nucleotides read TGCGCCAGCAGCTCAATATCGAAGTGGCCCTGGTCCTACAATGAGCAGTTCTTC. Translated: CASSSISKWPWSYNEQFF.

V and J are TRBV28 and TRBJ2-4, with D maybe TRBD2 (5 bases). The CDR3 length is 16 residues. V dropped 5 bases and J dropped 1 base, with 15 bases sitting between them. Germline CDR1 MDHEN, CDR2 SYDVKM. This CDR3 is CASSPISVTAKNIQYF. CDR3 nucleotide sequence: TGTGCCAGCAGTCCAATTAGCGTGACGGCCAAAAACATTCAGTACTTC.

This rearrangement joins TRBV6-5 to TRBJ2-2; the D gene is possibly TRBD2 (7 bases). Trimming pared 7 bases from V and 3 bases from J, leaving 12 bases between. CDR1 is MNHEY, CDR2 SVGAGI, per germline. CDR3 length: 14 residues. The CDR3 bases are TGTGCCAGCACGGGGGGCAGAGACACCGGGGAGCTGTTTTTT. Its protein product is CASTGGRDTGELFF.

This chain connects TRBV4-1 to TRBJ2-5; 8 nucleotides line up with TRBD1. Per germline, CDR1 MGHRA and CDR2 YSYEKL. This CDR3 spans 15 amino acids. With V trimmed by 8 bases and J by 5 bases, 13 bases remained unmatched. In DNA, the CDR3 is TGCGCCAGCCGTGCGTCTGGACAGGGTCGGGAGACCCAGTACTTC. Protein: CASRASGQGRETQYF.

The chain employs TRBV3-1 (or the pseudogene TRBV3-2) and TRBJ1-5, with 10 bases fitting TRBD1. The J segment lost 4 bases and the V segment lost 5 bases, leaving 5 bases of the junction unmatched. Germline CDR1 reads LGHDT; CDR2 reads YNNKEL (reference sequence). The length of the CDR3 is 15 residues. CDR3 in DNA: TGTGCCAGCAGCTACGGGACAGGGGAAAATCAGCCCCAGCATTTT. Its protein is CASSYGTGENQPQHF.

This clone was observed a single time. The DNA of the CDR3 is TGCGCCAGCAGCCAAGAGTTTCAGTTCTCTGGAAACACCATATATTTT. Its translation: CASSQEFQFSGNTIYF. The V and J genes are TRBV4-3 and TRBJ1-3; no definite D call. Per the germline V gene, CDR1 is LGHNA and CDR2 is YSLEER. The CDR3 totals 16 residues. Trimming cost V 0 bases and J 0 bases, with 9 bases left between them.

The J gene is TRBJ1-5, the V gene TRBV28; D remains ambiguous. The germline gives CDR1 MDHEN, CDR2 SYDVKM. V lost 3 bases to trimming and J lost 6 bases, with 6 bases between them. The CDR3 extends over 12 amino acids. CDR3 sequence (DNA): TGTGCCAGCAGTTTCGTAAGTCAGCCCCAGCATTTT. Translating gives CASSFVSQPQHF.

In the case of this clone: The identical CDR3 is also encoded by other nucleotide sequences in the sample. The V and J genes are TRBV12-3 or TRBV12-4 and TRBJ1-2, with D unresolved. CDR3 length equals 12 residues. With 1 base removed from V and 1 base from J, the gap between germline ends came to 1 base. CDR3 sequence reads: CASSLGNYGYTF. Written as DNA, the CDR3 is TGTGCCAGCAGTTTAGGTAACTATGGCTACACCTTC.

CDR3 nucleotide sequence: TGTGCCAGCAGCCAAAACTTAGGGCGAAGGAGCTACACCTTC. Protein sequence: CASSQNLGRRSYTF. This chain joins TRBV27 and TRBJ1-2; unclear D gene. Germline V gives CDR1 MNHEY, CDR2 SMNVEV (reference sequence). Trimming removed 6 bases at V and 9 bases at J, with 20 bases between. CDR3 length equals 14 residues.

This rearrangement joins TRBV29-1 to TRBJ2-2; 14 positions agree with TRBD2. Trimming took 7 bases from V and 5 from J; bases not matched to a gene: 6. CDR3 length equals 15 residues. Germline CDR1 is SQVTM and CDR2 is ANQGSEA. The CDR3 loop reads CSGKGTSGSTGELFF. The CDR3 nucleotides read TGCAGCGGCAAAGGGACTAGCGGGAGTACCGGGGAGCTGTTTTTT.